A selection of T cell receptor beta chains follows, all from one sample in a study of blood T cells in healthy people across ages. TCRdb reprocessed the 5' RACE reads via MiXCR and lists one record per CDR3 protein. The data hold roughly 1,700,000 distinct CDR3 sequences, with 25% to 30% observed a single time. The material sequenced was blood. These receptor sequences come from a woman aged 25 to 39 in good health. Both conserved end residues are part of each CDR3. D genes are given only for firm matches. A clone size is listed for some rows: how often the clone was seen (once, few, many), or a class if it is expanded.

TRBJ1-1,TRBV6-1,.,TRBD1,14,TGTGCCAGCATCCGGACAGGGGATGGGGCTGAAGCTTTCTTT,CASIRTGDGAEAFF
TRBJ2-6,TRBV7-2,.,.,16,TGTGCCAGCAGCCCTAGCGTTAGCACTGGGGCCAACGTCCTGACTTTC,CASSPSVSTGANVLTF
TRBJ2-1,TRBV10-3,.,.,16,TGTGCCATCAGTGAGTCCCGGAGGGCCAGCCACAATGAGCAGTTCTTC,CAISESRRASHNEQFF
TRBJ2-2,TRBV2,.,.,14,TGTGCCAGCCAGGGAGAAACGGGCACCGGGGAGCTGTTTTTT,CASQGETGTGELFF
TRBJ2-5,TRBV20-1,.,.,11,TGCAGTGCCCTCTTTCGAGAGACCCAGTACTTC,CSALFRETQYF
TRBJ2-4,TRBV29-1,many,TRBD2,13,TGCAGCGTCGGGACTAGCGACCGAAACATTCAGTACTTC,CSVGTSDRNIQYF
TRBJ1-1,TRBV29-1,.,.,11,TGCAGCGTTGGTAGTTACACTGAAGCTTTCTTT,CSVGSYTEAFF
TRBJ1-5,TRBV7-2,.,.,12,TGTGCCAGCAGATTCTCGGCAAAGCCCCAGCATTTT,CASRFSAKPQHF
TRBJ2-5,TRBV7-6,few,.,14,TGTGCCAGCAGCTCCCAGTCGCGAGGAGGGACCCAGTACTTC,CASSSQSRGGTQYF
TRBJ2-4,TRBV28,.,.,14,TGTGCCAGCAGTTTATCCTCGGGCTACAGGGAGCAGTACTTC,CASSLSSGYREQYF
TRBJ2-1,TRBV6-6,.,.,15,TGTGCCAGCATCAGGGATCCCCTTCTGAGCAATGGGCAGTTCTTC,CASIRDPLLSNGQFF
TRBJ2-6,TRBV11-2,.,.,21,TGTGTCAGCAGAACTGCCCCTTATGGGGGGCCCCGCAGCTCTGGGGCCAACGTCCTGACTTTC,CVSRTAPYGGPRSSGANVLTF
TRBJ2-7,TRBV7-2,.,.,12,TGTGCCAGCACTACAGGGAGTTACGAGCAGTACTTC,CASTTGSYEQYF
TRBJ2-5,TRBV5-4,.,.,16,TGTACCAGCAGCACCGGCCAGGGTCTCATCCAAGAGACCCAGTACTTC,CTSSTGQGLIQETQYF
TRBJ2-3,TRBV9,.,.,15,TGTGCCAGCAGCGTATTCCGGGACTCAGTAGATACGCAGTATTTT,CASSVFRDSVDTQYF
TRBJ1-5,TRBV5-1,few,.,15,TGCGCCAGCAGCGAGGTGGGGGGGAGCAATCAGCCCCAGCATTTT,CASSEVGGSNQPQHF
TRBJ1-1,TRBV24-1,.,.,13,TGTGCCACCAGTGACAGCCTGAACACTGAAGCTTTCTTT,CATSDSLNTEAFF
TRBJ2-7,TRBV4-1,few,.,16,TGCGCCAGCAGCCAAGCCCCAAAGGGACGGACCTACGAGCAGTACTTC,CASSQAPKGRTYEQYF
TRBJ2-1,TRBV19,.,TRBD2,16,TGTGCCAGTAGTATACAAGCGGGAAGGTCCTTCAATGAGCAGTTCTTC,CASSIQAGRSFNEQFF
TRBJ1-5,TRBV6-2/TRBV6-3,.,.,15,TGTGCCAGCAGTTATATGGGGTTCGGCAATCAGCCCCAGCATTTT,CASSYMGFGNQPQHF
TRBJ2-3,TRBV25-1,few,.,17,TGTGCCAGCAGTGAAATCCCAGGGCAGCAGAGCACAGATACGCAGTATTTT,CASSEIPGQQSTDTQYF
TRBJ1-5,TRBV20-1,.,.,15,TGCAGTGCTGGTGGCATGGGTAGGGAAGGCCAGCCCCAGCATTTT,CSAGGMGREGQPQHF
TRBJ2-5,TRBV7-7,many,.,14,TGTGCCAGCAGCTTAACGGGAGTGGGAGAGACCCAGTACTTC,CASSLTGVGETQYF
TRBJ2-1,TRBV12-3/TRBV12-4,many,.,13,TGTGCCAGCAGGAATACAGGGAGCAATGAGCAGTTCTTC,CASRNTGSNEQFF
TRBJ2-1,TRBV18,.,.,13,TGTGCCAGCTCAACAATAGGAGACAATGAGCAGTTCTTC,CASSTIGDNEQFF
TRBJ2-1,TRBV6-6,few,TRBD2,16,TGTGCCAGCAGTTTCTCTAGCGGGGGGATTGACGATGAGCAGTTCTTC,CASSFSSGGIDDEQFF
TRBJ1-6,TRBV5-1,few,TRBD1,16,TGCGCCAGCAGCACCGGGACAGAAAGGGGGAATTCACCCCTCCACTTT,CASSTGTERGNSPLHF
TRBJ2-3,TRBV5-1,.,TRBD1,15,TGCGCCAGCAGCACAGGGGGCAGGAGCACAGGTACGCAGTATTTT,CASSTGGRSTGTQYF
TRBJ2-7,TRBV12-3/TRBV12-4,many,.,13,TGTGCCAGCAGCCTAGGGGGTCCCGACGAGCAGTACTTC,CASSLGGPDEQYF
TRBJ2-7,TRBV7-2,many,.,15,TGTGCCAGCAGCTTATATGGGAGCTCTGGGTACGAGCAGTACTTC,CASSLYGSSGYEQYF
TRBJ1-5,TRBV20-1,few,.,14,TGCAGTGCTAGCCCCGCCCGGGGGAATCAGCCCCAGCATTTT,CSASPARGNQPQHF
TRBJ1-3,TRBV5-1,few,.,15,TGCGCCAGCAGCTTGGTGGGGGCGCAGGGAAACACCATATATTTT,CASSLVGAQGNTIYF
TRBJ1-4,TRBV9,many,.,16,TGTGCCAGCAGCGATCCACGTCCATCCGGACCTGAAAAACTGTTTTTT,CASSDPRPSGPEKLFF
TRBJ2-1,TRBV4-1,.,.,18,TGCGCCAGCAGCCCCACCAGAACGACTTCCCGGGTGAACAATGAGCAGTTCTTC,CASSPTRTTSRVNNEQFF
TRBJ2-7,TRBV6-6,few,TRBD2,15,TGTGCCAGCAGCTACTACGGGGGACTACGTTTAGAGCAGTACTTC,CASSYYGGLRLEQYF
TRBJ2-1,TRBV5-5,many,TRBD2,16,TGTGCCAGCAGCTCGCTAGCGGGGAAGGTGAGGAATGAGCAGTTCTTC,CASSSLAGKVRNEQFF
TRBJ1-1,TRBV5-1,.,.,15,TGCGCCAGCACCGATCAGACACTCATGAACACTGAAGCTTTCTTT,CASTDQTLMNTEAFF
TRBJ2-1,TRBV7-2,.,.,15,TGTGCCAGCAGTATAAACAAGCGGTCAGGGAATGAGCAGTTCTTC,CASSINKRSGNEQFF
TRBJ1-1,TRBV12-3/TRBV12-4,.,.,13,TGTGCCAGCAGTTTTAACCCGGCGGGCCAAGCTTTCTTT,CASSFNPAGQAFF
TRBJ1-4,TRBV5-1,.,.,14,TGCGCCAGCAGCTGGGCCCAGGGTGGAGAAAAACTGTTTTTT,CASSWAQGGEKLFF
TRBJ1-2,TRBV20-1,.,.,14,TGCAGTGCTAGAGATCTATCTACCCGGGATGGCTACACCTTC,CSARDLSTRDGYTF
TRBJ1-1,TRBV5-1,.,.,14,TGCGCCAGCAGCTTGGGGCAGGGTTGGACTGAAGCTTTCTTT,CASSLGQGWTEAFF
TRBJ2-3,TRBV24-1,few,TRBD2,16,TGTGCCACCAGTGATAGTCCGGGGGGGGGCACAGATACGCAGTATTTT,CATSDSPGGGTDTQYF
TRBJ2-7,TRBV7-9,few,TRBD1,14,TGTGCCAGCAGCTCCAGAGGGGGCTGGTACGAGCAGTACTTC,CASSSRGGWYEQYF
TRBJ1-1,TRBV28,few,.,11,TGTGCCAGCACCGGACCTAGGATGGCTTTCTTT,CASTGPRMAFF